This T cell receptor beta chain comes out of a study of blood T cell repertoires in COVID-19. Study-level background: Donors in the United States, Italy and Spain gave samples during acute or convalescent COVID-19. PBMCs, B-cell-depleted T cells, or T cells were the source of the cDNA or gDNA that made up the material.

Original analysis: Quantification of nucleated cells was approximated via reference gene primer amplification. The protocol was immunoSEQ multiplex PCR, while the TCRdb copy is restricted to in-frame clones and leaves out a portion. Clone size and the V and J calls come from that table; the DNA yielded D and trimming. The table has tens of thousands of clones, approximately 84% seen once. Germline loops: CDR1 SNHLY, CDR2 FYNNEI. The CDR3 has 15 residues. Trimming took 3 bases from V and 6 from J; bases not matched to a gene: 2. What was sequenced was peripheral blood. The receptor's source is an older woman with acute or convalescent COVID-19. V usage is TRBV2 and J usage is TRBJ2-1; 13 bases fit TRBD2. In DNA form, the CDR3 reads TGTGCCAGCAGTGAGGGGACTAGCGGGGCCAATGAGCAGTTCTTC. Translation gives CASSEGTSGANEQFF.